A selection of T cell receptor beta chains follows, all from one sample in a study of CD8+ T cells in alopecia areata. This table comes from immunoSEQ multiplex PCR, and its TCRdb copy is limited to in-frame clones, with some not included. The table has about 190,000 clones, under 70% seen once. The sample here was CD4+ T cells sorted from blood, taken at week 4, from a patient treated with tofacitinib. These receptors all stem from a human donor with alopecia areata. The CDR3 runs from the conserved cysteine through the conserved F or W. Fields, in order: clone size, D gene, V gene, J gene, CDR3 DNA, CDR3 protein. D genes are given only for firm matches. A clone size is listed for some rows: how often the clone was seen (once, few, many), or a class if it is expanded.

abundance: once; d_gene: .; v_gene: TRBV28; j_gene: TRBJ2-7; CDR3nt: TGTGCCAGCAGCTTGACGGGGGCATCCTACGAGCAGTACTTC; CDR3aa: CASSLTGASYEQYF
abundance: .; d_gene: TRBD2; v_gene: TRBV7-2; j_gene: TRBJ2-1; CDR3nt: TGTGCCAGCAGCTTAAGAGTTACGGGACTAGCGGACTACAGTGAGCAGTTCTTC; CDR3aa: CASSLRVTGLADYSEQFF
abundance: .; d_gene: TRBD1; v_gene: TRBV4-2; j_gene: TRBJ1-4; CDR3nt: TGTGCCTGTAACAGGGGGCCGAGTGAAAAACTGTTTTTT; CDR3aa: CACNRGPSEKLFF
abundance: .; d_gene: TRBD1; v_gene: TRBV5-6; j_gene: TRBJ2-7; CDR3nt: TGTGCCAGCAGCTTGGGACAGGGGAGCTCCTACGAGCAGTACTTC; CDR3aa: CASSLGQGSSYEQYF
abundance: .; d_gene: .; v_gene: TRBV19; j_gene: TRBJ1-1; CDR3nt: TGTGCCAGTAGTACGTCCCGGGACAAGAACACTGAAGCTTTCTTT; CDR3aa: CASSTSRDKNTEAFF
abundance: .; d_gene: TRBD1; v_gene: TRBV29-1; j_gene: TRBJ2-5; CDR3nt: TGCAGCGATGTGACAGGGGGAAAGACCCAGTACTTC; CDR3aa: CSDVTGGKTQYF
abundance: .; d_gene: .; v_gene: TRBV30; j_gene: TRBJ1-4; CDR3nt: TGTGCCTGGAGTGAGAACAGCTACGAAAAACTGTTTTTT; CDR3aa: CAWSENSYEKLFF
abundance: .; d_gene: TRBD1; v_gene: TRBV27; j_gene: TRBJ2-5; CDR3nt: TGTGCCAGCAGTCCCAGAGACAGGGATGGAGAGACCCAGTACTTC; CDR3aa: CASSPRDRDGETQYF
abundance: .; d_gene: .; v_gene: TRBV2; j_gene: TRBJ2-5; CDR3nt: TGTGCCAGCAGTGAAAGGGGATCGGAGACCCAGTACTTC; CDR3aa: CASSERGSETQYF
abundance: .; d_gene: .; v_gene: TRBV7-2; j_gene: TRBJ2-7; CDR3nt: TGTGCCAGCAGCTTAGCCCCTCACTACGAGCAGTACTTC; CDR3aa: CASSLAPHYEQYF
abundance: .; d_gene: .; v_gene: TRBV5-1; j_gene: TRBJ2-2; CDR3nt: TGCGCCAGCAGCGCCAGGAACACCGGGGAGCTGTTTTTT; CDR3aa: CASSARNTGELFF
abundance: .; d_gene: .; v_gene: TRBV29-1; j_gene: TRBJ2-2; CDR3nt: TGCAGCGTCGCCCGCAGTCTCACCGGGGAGCTGTTTTTT; CDR3aa: CSVARSLTGELFF
abundance: .; d_gene: .; v_gene: TRBV7-8; j_gene: TRBJ2-5; CDR3nt: TGTGCCAGCAGCCCCGGGTGGGAGACCCAGTACTTC; CDR3aa: CASSPGWETQYF
abundance: .; d_gene: .; v_gene: TRBV13; j_gene: TRBJ1-2; CDR3nt: TGTGCCAGCAGCTTTCAGGGCTTAAACTATGGCTACACCTTC; CDR3aa: CASSFQGLNYGYTF
abundance: few; d_gene: TRBD1; v_gene: TRBV5-6; j_gene: TRBJ2-2; CDR3nt: TGTGCCAGCAGCCAACAGGGGTCCCACACCGGGGAGCTGTTTTTT; CDR3aa: CASSQQGSHTGELFF
abundance: .; d_gene: TRBD2; v_gene: TRBV7-2; j_gene: TRBJ2-3; CDR3nt: TGTGCCAGCAGCCCTAGCGGGGGGGTGGATACGCAGTATTTT; CDR3aa: CASSPSGGVDTQYF
abundance: .; d_gene: .; v_gene: TRBV6-6; j_gene: TRBJ1-1; CDR3nt: TGTGCCAGCAGCTCCCTAGGGAATGAAGCTTTCTTT; CDR3aa: CASSSLGNEAFF
abundance: .; d_gene: TRBD1; v_gene: TRBV7-2; j_gene: TRBJ1-5; CDR3nt: TGTGCCAGCAGCTTAGCGATCGGACAGGGGGCAGGTCAGCCCCAGCATTTT; CDR3aa: CASSLAIGQGAGQPQHF
abundance: .; d_gene: .; v_gene: TRBV11-1; j_gene: TRBJ1-2; CDR3nt: TGTGCCAGCAGTGAATCCGGGTATGGCTACACCTTC; CDR3aa: CASSESGYGYTF
abundance: few; d_gene: TRBD1; v_gene: TRBV7-2; j_gene: TRBJ2-7; CDR3nt: TGTGCCAGCAGCTGGACAGGGCTGTACGAGCAGTACTTC; CDR3aa: CASSWTGLYEQYF
abundance: .; d_gene: TRBD1; v_gene: TRBV9; j_gene: TRBJ1-2; CDR3nt: TGTGCCAGCAGCCACAAGACAGGGGGCTATGGCTACACCTTC; CDR3aa: CASSHKTGGYGYTF
abundance: .; d_gene: .; v_gene: TRBV28; j_gene: TRBJ1-1; CDR3nt: TGTGCCAGCACCGTTGGGGGGACTGAAGCTTTCTTT; CDR3aa: CASTVGGTEAFF
abundance: .; d_gene: .; v_gene: TRBV19; j_gene: TRBJ2-3; CDR3nt: TGTGCCAGTAGTATCGGGGGACCCCCGGATACGCAGTATTTT; CDR3aa: CASSIGGPPDTQYF
abundance: .; d_gene: TRBD1; v_gene: TRBV30; j_gene: TRBJ2-1; CDR3nt: TGTGCCAGCAGGGGGCGGCGAGACAATGAGCAGTTCTTC; CDR3aa: CASRGRRDNEQFF
abundance: .; d_gene: .; v_gene: TRBV6-6; j_gene: TRBJ2-5; CDR3nt: TGTGCCAGCAGTTACGAGTCTCCGCCCATGGAGACCCAGTACTTC; CDR3aa: CASSYESPPMETQYF
abundance: .; d_gene: .; v_gene: TRBV12-5; j_gene: TRBJ1-2; CDR3nt: TGTGCTAGTGGTTTACTCGGCTATGGCTACACCTTC; CDR3aa: CASGLLGYGYTF
abundance: .; d_gene: .; v_gene: TRBV29-1; j_gene: TRBJ2-5; CDR3nt: TGCAGCGTTGAACCGACAGGGAGGGAGACCCAGTACTTC; CDR3aa: CSVEPTGRETQYF
abundance: .; d_gene: .; v_gene: TRBV15; j_gene: TRBJ1-2; CDR3nt: TGTGCCACCAGCAGGGGAGGGGGTTATGGCTACACCTTC; CDR3aa: CATSRGGGYGYTF
abundance: .; d_gene: TRBD1; v_gene: TRBV2; j_gene: TRBJ2-7; CDR3nt: TGTGCCAGTAATGACAGGGGAACCTACGAGCAGTACTTC; CDR3aa: CASNDRGTYEQYF
abundance: .; d_gene: .; v_gene: TRBV11-2; j_gene: TRBJ1-1; CDR3nt: TGTGCCAGCAGCTCCCAGGTGAGCGAAGCTTTCTTT; CDR3aa: CASSSQVSEAFF
abundance: .; d_gene: .; v_gene: TRBV29-1; j_gene: TRBJ2-7; CDR3nt: TGCAGCGTTGTAGACAGGCGGCCCTACGAGCAGTACTTC; CDR3aa: CSVVDRRPYEQYF
abundance: .; d_gene: .; v_gene: TRBV4-3; j_gene: TRBJ1-5; CDR3nt: TGCGCCAGCAGCCAAGAAATGAATCAGCCCCAGCATTTT; CDR3aa: CASSQEMNQPQHF
abundance: few; d_gene: .; v_gene: TRBV30; j_gene: TRBJ2-1; CDR3nt: TGTGCCTGGAGTGTCCTAAGCGATGAGCAGTTCTTC; CDR3aa: CAWSVLSDEQFF
abundance: .; d_gene: TRBD1; v_gene: TRBV7-2; j_gene: TRBJ2-1; CDR3nt: TGTGCCAGCAGCCTTAGGGACAGGGTGAACAATGAGCAGTTCTTC; CDR3aa: CASSLRDRVNNEQFF
abundance: .; d_gene: TRBD2; v_gene: TRBV5-4; j_gene: TRBJ2-1; CDR3nt: TGTGCCAGCAGCCCCGGGACTAGTGCTTACAATGAGCAGTTCTTC; CDR3aa: CASSPGTSAYNEQFF
abundance: .; d_gene: TRBD1; v_gene: TRBV2; j_gene: TRBJ1-2; CDR3nt: TGTGCCAGCAGTCGCCCCGGGACAGGGGAGGGCTACACCTTC; CDR3aa: CASSRPGTGEGYTF
abundance: .; d_gene: .; v_gene: TRBV4-2; j_gene: TRBJ1-2; CDR3nt: TGTGCCAGCAGCCAAGACAGGGCCTCGGGATATGGCTACACCTTC; CDR3aa: CASSQDRASGYGYTF
abundance: .; d_gene: .; v_gene: TRBV6-5; j_gene: TRBJ2-3; CDR3nt: TGTGCCAGCAGTTACGCAGGGGTGGACGCAGATACGCAGTATTTT; CDR3aa: CASSYAGVDADTQYF
abundance: few; d_gene: .; v_gene: TRBV14; j_gene: TRBJ1-6; CDR3nt: TGTGCCAGCAGCCAAGAAAGCAGAATTCTCCACTTT; CDR3aa: CASSQESRILHF
abundance: .; d_gene: .; v_gene: TRBV18; j_gene: TRBJ1-2; CDR3nt: TGTGCCAGCTCACCACGCGCAAGTAGGGAAATTGACTACACCTTC; CDR3aa: CASSPRASREIDYTF
abundance: .; d_gene: .; v_gene: TRBV30; j_gene: TRBJ1-4; CDR3nt: TGTGCCTGGAGCCTGGGTCGGACGAGAACTAATGAAAAACTGTTTTTT; CDR3aa: CAWSLGRTRTNEKLFF
abundance: .; d_gene: .; v_gene: TRBV28; j_gene: TRBJ1-1; CDR3nt: TGTGCCAGCAGTTTACCCTCAGGGACTGAAGCTTTCTTT; CDR3aa: CASSLPSGTEAFF
abundance: .; d_gene: .; v_gene: TRBV30; j_gene: TRBJ1-2; CDR3nt: TGTGCCTGGATGGAGGGTTTAGGGTATGGCTACACCTTC; CDR3aa: CAWMEGLGYGYTF
abundance: few; d_gene: .; v_gene: TRBV6-5; j_gene: TRBJ1-2; CDR3nt: TGTGCCAGCAGTTCCCCGGGTTCTGGCTACACCTTC; CDR3aa: CASSSPGSGYTF
abundance: .; d_gene: .; v_gene: TRBV5-6; j_gene: TRBJ2-3; CDR3nt: TGTGCCAGCAGCCTCCCATCTGGGGTAGATACGCAGTATTTT; CDR3aa: CASSLPSGVDTQYF
abundance: .; d_gene: .; v_gene: TRBV2; j_gene: TRBJ2-6; CDR3nt: TGTGCCAGCGGTGGGGCCAACGTCCTGACTTTC; CDR3aa: CASGGANVLTF
abundance: .; d_gene: .; v_gene: TRBV6-1; j_gene: TRBJ2-5; CDR3nt: TGTGCCAGCAGTGGTCAAGGCAGCCAAGAGACCCAGTACTTC; CDR3aa: CASSGQGSQETQYF
abundance: .; d_gene: .; v_gene: TRBV2; j_gene: TRBJ2-1; CDR3nt: TGTGCCAGCATCGAAGGGGGATACTCCTACAATGAGCAGTTCTTC; CDR3aa: CASIEGGYSYNEQFF
abundance: .; d_gene: .; v_gene: TRBV18; j_gene: TRBJ1-5; CDR3nt: TGTGCCAGCTCAGAGGGTATTGATCAGCCCCAGCATTTT; CDR3aa: CASSEGIDQPQHF
abundance: few; d_gene: .; v_gene: TRBV30; j_gene: TRBJ2-5; CDR3nt: TGTGCCTGGACGGGGCTCGGGACCCAGTACTTC; CDR3aa: CAWTGLGTQYF
abundance: .; d_gene: .; v_gene: TRBV5-1; j_gene: TRBJ2-5; CDR3nt: TGCGCCAGCAGCAGTATTCCGGGACTGGGCGGAGAGACCCAGTACTTC; CDR3aa: CASSSIPGLGGETQYF